This T cell receptor (beta chain) originates from a study of CD8 T cells in ankylosing spondylitis. Study conclusions and caveats: From matched ankylosing spondylitis synovial fluid, disease-linked clones were reportedly recovered at significantly enriched levels. Made up of eight highly homologous variants, a TCR beta motif appeared characteristic of ankylosing spondylitis blood.

CDR3 length equals 17 residues. V was shortened by 2 bases and J by 0 bases, with 14 bases between the two germline ends. Germline CDR1 MNHEY, CDR2 SMNVEV (reference sequence). Quantitative 5'-RACE with molecular barcodes generated TCR beta libraries. TCRdb ran MiXCR on the 5' RACE reads and lists one entry per CDR3 protein. Altogether approximately 220,000 distinct CDR3 sequences are present, about 10% being singletons, with the ten largest covering 21%. Details on this clonotype: Antigen unknown.

The V and J genes are TRBV27 and TRBJ1-5; D call uncertain. The TCR sequence derives from a male donor with ankylosing spondylitis or in good health (not recorded which). The specimen was blood, either unsorted or a sorted T cell fraction (not recorded which). CDR3 loop: CASSLRPVGDSNQPQHF. The CDR3 region has the DNA TGTGCCAGCAGTTTACGACCCGTCGGAGATAGCAATCAGCCCCAGCATTTT.